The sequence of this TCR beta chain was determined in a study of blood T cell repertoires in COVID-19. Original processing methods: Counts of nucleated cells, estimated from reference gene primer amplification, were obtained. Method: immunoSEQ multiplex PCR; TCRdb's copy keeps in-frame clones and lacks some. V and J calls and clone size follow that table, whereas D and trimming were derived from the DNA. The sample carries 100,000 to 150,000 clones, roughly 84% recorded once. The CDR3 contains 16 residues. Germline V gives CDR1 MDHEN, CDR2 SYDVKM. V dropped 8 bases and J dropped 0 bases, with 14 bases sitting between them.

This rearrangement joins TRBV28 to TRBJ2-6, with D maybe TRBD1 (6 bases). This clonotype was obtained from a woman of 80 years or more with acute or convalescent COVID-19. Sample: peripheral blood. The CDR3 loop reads CASGTTGSSGANVLTF. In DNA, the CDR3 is TGTGCCAGCGGTACTACAGGGAGCTCTGGGGCCAACGTCCTGACTTTC.